This TCR beta chain was captured by sequencing in a study of shared clonotypes between healthy human individuals. Trimming took off 1 base at V and 6 bases at J, with 13 bases between the two ends. This CDR3 has 15 amino acids. Germline CDR1 and CDR2: SNHLY and FYNNEI. Per the study methods: Junction-only sequences without quality scores came from ImmunoSEQ, so filtering differed. Libraries were prepared by immunoSEQ multiplex PCR; TCRdb keeps only in-frame clonotypes and omits some of them. For V, J and clone size, that table is used; D and trimming come from the DNA. The table shows 2,500,000 or so clones, with around nine tenths occurring only once.

Sequencing was performed on naive CD4+ T cells sorted from blood. As to subset: CD45RA+ positively selected. J is TRBJ2-1 and V is TRBV2, with D possibly being TRBD2 (7 bases). The source is a man aged 18 to 35 in good health. This CDR3 is CASSEEGGAGNEQFF. The CDR3 DNA reads as TGTGCCAGCAGTGAAGAGGGGGGGGCAGGCAATGAGCAGTTCTTC.